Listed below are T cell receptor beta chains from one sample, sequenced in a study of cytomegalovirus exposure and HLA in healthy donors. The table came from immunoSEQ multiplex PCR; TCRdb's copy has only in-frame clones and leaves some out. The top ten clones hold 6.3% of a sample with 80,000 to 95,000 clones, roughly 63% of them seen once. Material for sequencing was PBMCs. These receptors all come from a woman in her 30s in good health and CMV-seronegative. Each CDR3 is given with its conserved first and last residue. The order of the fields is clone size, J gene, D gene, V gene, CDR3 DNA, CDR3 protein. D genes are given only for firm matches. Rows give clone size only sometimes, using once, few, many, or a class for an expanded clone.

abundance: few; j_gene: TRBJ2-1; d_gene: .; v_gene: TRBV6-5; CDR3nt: TGTGCCAGCAGACGACAGAGAGGCTCCTACAATGAGCAGTTCTTC; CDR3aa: CASRRQRGSYNEQFF
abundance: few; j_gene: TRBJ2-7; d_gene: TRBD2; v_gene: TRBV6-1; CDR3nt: TGTGCCACCCGACCACTAGCGGGGGTGTACGAGCAGTACTTC; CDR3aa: CATRPLAGVYEQYF
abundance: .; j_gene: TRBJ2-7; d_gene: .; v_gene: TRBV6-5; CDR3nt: TGTGCCAGCAGTTTGGGGCCCCACTACGAGCAGTACTTC; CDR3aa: CASSLGPHYEQYF
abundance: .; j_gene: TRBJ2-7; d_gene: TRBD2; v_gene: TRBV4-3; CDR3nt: TGCGCCAGCAGCCAAATCGGAAAAACTAGCGGGCAGTACTTC; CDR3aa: CASSQIGKTSGQYF
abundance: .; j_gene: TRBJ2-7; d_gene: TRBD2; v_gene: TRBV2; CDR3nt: TGTGCCAGCAGTGAAATAGGGAGCGGGAGGCCCGGTGGGCTGGGGGAGCAGTACTTC; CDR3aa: CASSEIGSGRPGGLGEQYF
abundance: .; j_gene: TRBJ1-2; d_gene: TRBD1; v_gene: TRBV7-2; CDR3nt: TGTGCCAGCCGCGATTTTTTGGACAGGGGGTACCTGCCGAACTATGGCTACACCTTC; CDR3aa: CASRDFLDRGYLPNYGYTF
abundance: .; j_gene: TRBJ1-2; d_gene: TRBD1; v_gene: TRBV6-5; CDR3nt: TGTGCCAGCAGTTACGGCCAGGGGGCAAGTGGCTACACCTTC; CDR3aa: CASSYGQGASGYTF
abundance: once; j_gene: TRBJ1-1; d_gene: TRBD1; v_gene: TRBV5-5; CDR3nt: TGTGCCAGCAGGCTTACTGGACAGGGATGGACTGAAGCTTTCTTT; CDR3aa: CASRLTGQGWTEAFF
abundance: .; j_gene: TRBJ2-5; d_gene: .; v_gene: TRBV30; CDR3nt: TGTGCCTGGAGTGTTTTCGGAGGTCAAGAGACCCAGTACTTC; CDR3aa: CAWSVFGGQETQYF
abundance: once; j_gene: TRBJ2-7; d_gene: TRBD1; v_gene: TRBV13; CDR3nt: TGTGCCAGCACGGCACAGGGGAAGGACGAGCAGTACTTC; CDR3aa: CASTAQGKDEQYF
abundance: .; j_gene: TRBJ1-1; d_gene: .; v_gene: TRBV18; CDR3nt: TGTGCCAGCTCACCAGCGGCCGGGGAGCGAGCTTTCTTT; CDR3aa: CASSPAAGERAFF
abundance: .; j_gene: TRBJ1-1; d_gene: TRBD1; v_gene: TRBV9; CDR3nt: TGTGCCAGCAGCGCGTCCGGGACAGGGGGCCCGAACACTGAAGCTTTCTTT; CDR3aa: CASSASGTGGPNTEAFF
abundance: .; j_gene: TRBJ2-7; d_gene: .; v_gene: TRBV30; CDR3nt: TGTGCCTGGAGTGGTGGAGGCTACGAGCAGTACTTC; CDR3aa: CAWSGGGYEQYF
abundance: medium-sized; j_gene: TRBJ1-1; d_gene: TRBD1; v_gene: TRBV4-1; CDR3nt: TGCGCCAGCAGCCAAGAGGGGACAGGGTTCACTGAAGCTTTCTTT; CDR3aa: CASSQEGTGFTEAFF
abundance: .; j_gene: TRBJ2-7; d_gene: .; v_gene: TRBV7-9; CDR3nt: TGTGCCAGCAGCTTAGACAGGGTGGGTGAGCAGTACTTC; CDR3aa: CASSLDRVGEQYF
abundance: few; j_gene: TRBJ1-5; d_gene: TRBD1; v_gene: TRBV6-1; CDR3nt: TGTGCCAGCAGTGCTCACAGGGGGCAGCCCCAGCATTTT; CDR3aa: CASSAHRGQPQHF
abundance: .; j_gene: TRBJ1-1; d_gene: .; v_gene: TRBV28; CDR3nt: TGTGCCAGCAGTTTCGTCGGGACTGAAGCTTTCTTT; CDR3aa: CASSFVGTEAFF
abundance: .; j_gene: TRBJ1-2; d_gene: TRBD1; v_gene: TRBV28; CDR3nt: TGTGCCAGCAGTTTAGGGGACAGGAACCGTAACTATGGCTACACCTTC; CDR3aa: CASSLGDRNRNYGYTF
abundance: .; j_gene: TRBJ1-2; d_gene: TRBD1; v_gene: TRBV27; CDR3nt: TGTGCCAGCAGTTTAGGGCAGGGGGTCTATGGCTACACCTTC; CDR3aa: CASSLGQGVYGYTF
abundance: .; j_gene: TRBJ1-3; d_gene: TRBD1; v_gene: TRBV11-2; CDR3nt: TGTGCCAGCAGCTCGCCGGGACAGGGGAGCACCATATATTTT; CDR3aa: CASSSPGQGSTIYF
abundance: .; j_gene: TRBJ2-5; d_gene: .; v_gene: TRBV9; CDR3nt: TGTGCCAGCAGCGCCCTTTACCAAGAGACCCAGTACTTC; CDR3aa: CASSALYQETQYF
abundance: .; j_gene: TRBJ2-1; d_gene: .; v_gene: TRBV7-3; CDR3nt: TGTGCCAGCAGCCTCATTTATCGCGGTGAGCAGTTCTTC; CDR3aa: CASSLIYRGEQFF
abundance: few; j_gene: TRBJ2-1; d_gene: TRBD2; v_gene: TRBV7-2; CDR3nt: TGTGCCAGCAGCCCCTTATCTAGCGGGAGTGAGCAGTTCTTC; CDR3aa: CASSPLSSGSEQFF
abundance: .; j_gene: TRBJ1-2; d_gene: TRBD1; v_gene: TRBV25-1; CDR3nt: TGTGCCAGCATCTTACCGGGACAGGAAAACTATGGCTACACCTTC; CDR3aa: CASILPGQENYGYTF
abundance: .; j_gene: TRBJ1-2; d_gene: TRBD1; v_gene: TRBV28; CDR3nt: TGTGCCACCGGGGGGGCAGGGGGAAACTATGGCTACACCTTC; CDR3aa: CATGGAGGNYGYTF
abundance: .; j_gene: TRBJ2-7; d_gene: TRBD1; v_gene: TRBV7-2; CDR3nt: TGTGCCAGCAGCCTCCGGGACAGGGGGCCGTACGAGCAGTACTTC; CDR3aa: CASSLRDRGPYEQYF
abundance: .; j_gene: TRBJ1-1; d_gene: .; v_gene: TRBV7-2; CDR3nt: TGTGCCAGCAGCCCCTGGGGGGAAAGGGACACTGAAGCTTTCTTT; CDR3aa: CASSPWGERDTEAFF